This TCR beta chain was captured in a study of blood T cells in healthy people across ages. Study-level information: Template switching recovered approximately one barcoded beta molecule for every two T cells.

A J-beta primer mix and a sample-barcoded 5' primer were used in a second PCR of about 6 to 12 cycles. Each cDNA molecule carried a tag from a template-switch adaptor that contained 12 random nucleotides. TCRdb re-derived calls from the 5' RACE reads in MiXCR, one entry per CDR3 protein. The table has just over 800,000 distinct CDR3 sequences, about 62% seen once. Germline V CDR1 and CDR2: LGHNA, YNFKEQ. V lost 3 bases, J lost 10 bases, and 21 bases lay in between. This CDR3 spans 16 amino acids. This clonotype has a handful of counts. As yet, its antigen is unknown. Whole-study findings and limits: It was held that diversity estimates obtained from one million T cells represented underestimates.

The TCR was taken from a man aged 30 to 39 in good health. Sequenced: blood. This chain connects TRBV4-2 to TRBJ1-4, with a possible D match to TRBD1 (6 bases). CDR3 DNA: TGTGCCAGCAGCCACCCCGGAGAGGGGGGTGGTGGAAAACTGTTTTTT. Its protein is CASSHPGEGGGGKLFF.